The 23 T cell receptor beta chains below all came from one sample that was sequenced in a study of vaccination and CD4 T cells after COVID-19. These receptors lack a known antigen. Noted treatment: roughly ten-day PBMC culture with coronavirus spike peptide pools or control peptides (ViraFEST assay). According to the study, CD4+ T cells from the unexposed donor were gathered ahead of the COVID-19 pandemic (2011-2018). Cultured CD4+ T-cell DNA underwent Oncomine TCR Beta short-read sequencing. Each CDR3 protein gets one entry after TCRdb re-called the PCR reads with MiXCR. The data contain about 4,200 distinct CDR3 sequences, 34% of them singletons. Sequenced material: CD4+ T cells from blood, cultured in vitro. These TCRs come from a human donor in good health.

The chain uses TRBV20-1 and TRBJ2-3, with D maybe TRBD2 (7 bases). The V end lost 3 bases, the J end lost 4 bases, and 14 bases lay between the germline ends. The germline CDR1 and CDR2 sequences are DFQATT and SNEGSKA (reference sequence). The CDR3 runs to 14 residues. The CDR3 protein is CSASPRRGPDTQYF. The CDR3 DNA reads TGCAGTGCTAGCCCCAGGCGGGGGCCAGATACGCAGTATTTT.

The rearrangement links TRBV7-9 to TRBJ2-5, with 13 bases fitting TRBD2. The CDR3 covers 15 residues. V lost 6 bases and J lost 2; bases outside the gene matches: 3. Per the germline V gene, CDR1 is SEHNR and CDR2 is FQNEAQ (reference sequence). CDR3 DNA: TGTGCCAGCAGTGGACTAGCGGGGGTTCAAGAGACCCAGTACTTC. Its protein is CASSGLAGVQETQYF.

The gene calls are TRBV18 and TRBJ2-7; the D is unclear. There are 13 residues in the CDR3. The V gene's germline CDR1 is KGHSH and CDR2 LQKENI. V lost 4 bases to trimming and J lost 5 bases, with 12 bases between them. The chain's CDR3 is CASSLMTTDEQYF. The CDR3, as DNA: TGTGCCAGCTCACTCATGACAACTGACGAGCAGTACTTC.

The V and J genes are TRBV27 and TRBJ1-2, with TRBD1 matching over 10 bases. The CDR3 has 18 amino acids. V lost 5 bases, J lost 4 bases, and 16 bases stayed unmatched. Per germline, CDR1 MNHEY and CDR2 SMNVEV (reference sequence). CDR3 nucleotides: TGTGCCAGCAGTCCCGTGGGGGACAGGGGCGGGTTCGGCTATGGCTACACCTTC. It yields the protein CASSPVGDRGGFGYGYTF.

The rearrangement joins TRBV19 to TRBJ2-7; 12 bases fit TRBD2. V gave up 10 bases and J gave up 4 bases; unmatched junction bases: 2. CDR3 length: 12 residues. The V gene's germline CDR1 is LNHDA and CDR2 SQIVND (reference sequence). In nucleotides, the CDR3 is TGTGCCACTAGCGGGGGGGGGTACGAGCAGTACTTC. It is translated as CATSGGGYEQYF.

The chain links TRBV5-8 to TRBJ1-5; 12 bases are shared with TRBD1. V trimming: 2 bases; J trimming: 7 bases; junction bases outside the gene matches: 4. Germline V gives CDR1 SGHTS, CDR2 YDEGEE. The CDR3 runs 15 residues. CDR3 sequence (DNA): TGTGCCAGCAGCTTCGGGACAGGGGGCGTCCAGCCCCAGCATTTT. Its protein product is CASSFGTGGVQPQHF.

This clonotype was seen a few times. J is TRBJ1-3 and V is TRBV27; 8 bases are shared with TRBD1. J gave up 5 bases and V 5 bases, and 5 bases lay outside the gene matches. Germline V gene data show CDR1 as MNHEY and CDR2 as SMNVEV (reference sequence). The CDR3 length is 14 residues. In DNA, the CDR3 is TGTGCCAGCAGTCCAGGGACAGGAAGAAACACCATATATTTT. Its translation is CASSPGTGRNTIYF.

The genes are TRBV20-1 and TRBJ1-6, with D possibly being TRBD1 (6 bases). CDR3 size: 12 residues. The V end lost 3 bases, the J end lost 12 bases, and 12 bases lay between the germline ends. Germline V gives CDR1 DFQATT, CDR2 SNEGSKA (reference sequence). The CDR3 loop reads CSASTGSRPLHF. CDR3 sequence (DNA): TGCAGTGCTAGCACAGGGTCCAGACCCCTCCACTTT.

The chain links TRBV12-3 or TRBV12-4 to TRBJ1-1, with unresolved D. The germline V and J ends were trimmed by 8 bases and 1 base, with 14 bases remaining between them. The CDR3 covers 14 residues. The CDR3 protein is CASATTGSNTEAFF. CDR3 in DNA: TGTGCCAGCGCCACTACCGGGTCGAACACTGAAGCTTTCTTT.

This clonotype was detected only a few times. This rearrangement joins TRBV11-1 to TRBJ1-1; D gene uncertain. Germline V gives CDR1 SGHAT, CDR2 FQDESV (reference sequence). This CDR3 has 12 amino acids. Trimming stripped 2 bases from V and 1 base from J, with 2 bases between. The DNA for the CDR3 is TGTGCCAGCAGCTTAAGGAACACTGAAGCTTTCTTT. Translation gives CASSLRNTEAFF.

J is TRBJ1-6 and V is TRBV7-6; D gene ambiguous. Germline loops: CDR1 SGHVS, CDR2 FNYEAQ. The CDR3 totals 10 residues. The CDR3 nucleotides read TGTGCTAGCCCATTTTCACCCCTCCACTTT. Residues: CASPFSPLHF.

The chain links TRBV30 to TRBJ1-2; a weak D match, TRBD1 (5 bases). The CDR3 length is 13 residues. Germline CDR1 reads GTSNPN; CDR2 reads SVGIG (reference sequence). V lost 4 bases to trimming and J lost 8 bases, with 17 bases between them. CDR3 region: CAWTREGLVGYTF. The CDR3 DNA follows: TGTGCCTGGACGAGGGAGGGACTGGTAGGCTACACCTTC.

This chain uses TRBV6-5 with TRBJ1-1; unclear D gene. V lost 0 bases and J 1 base, leaving 12 bases between the germline ends. This CDR3 contains 16 residues. In germline, CDR1 is MNHEY, CDR2 SVGAGI. CDR3 protein: CASSYSHFFQNTEAFF. CDR3 DNA: TGTGCCAGCAGTTACTCCCACTTTTTCCAGAACACTGAAGCTTTCTTT.

The rearrangement joins TRBV7-3 to TRBJ2-7; maybe TRBD1 (5 bases). The CDR3 is 13 amino acids. CDR1 is SGHTA and CDR2 is FQGTGA in the germline V gene. Between the trimmed V and J ends, which lost 2 bases and 3 bases, there was a span of 8 bases. CDR3 residues: CASSLADSYEQYF. The CDR3 nucleotides read TGTGCCAGCAGCTTAGCCGACAGCTACGAGCAGTACTTC.

There are a few counts of this clonotype. This rearrangement joins TRBV5-1 to TRBJ2-7; 9 positions match TRBD1. Germline CDR1 SGHRS, CDR2 YFSETQ. V was pared by 4 bases and J by 2 bases, with 4 bases of the junction left unmatched. The CDR3 totals 14 residues. This CDR3 reads CASSPGTGPYEQYF. As DNA, the CDR3 is TGCGCCAGCAGCCCCGGGACAGGGCCCTACGAGCAGTACTTC.

The CDR3 sequence is CASSYSSGPGTGELFF. CDR3 nucleotides: TGTGCCAGCAGTTACTCGAGTGGGCCGGGCACCGGGGAGCTGTTTTTT. The chain combines TRBV6-5 with TRBJ2-2, with D uncertain. Trimming shortened V by 0 bases and J by 4 bases, and 12 bases separated the two germline ends. The CDR3 sequence is 16 residues long. The germline CDR1 and CDR2 sequences are MNHEY and SVGAGI.

About this clonotype: One end of the junction varies from germline; a read error may be responsible. The chain has TRBV7-7 and TRBJ2-5, with 7 bases fitting TRBD1. Germline loops: CDR1 SSHAT, CDR2 FNYEAQ (reference sequence). This CDR3 has 15 amino acids. The CDR3 DNA reads as TGTGCTAGCAGCTTAGCAGGGGGATCCCAAGAGACCCAGTACTTC. The encoded protein is CASSLAGGSQETQYF.

The chain links TRBV20-1 to TRBJ2-3, with TRBD2 matching over 12 bases. V lost 5 bases, J lost 8 bases, and 5 bases stayed unmatched. CDR3 length equals 13 residues. CDR1 is DFQATT, CDR2 SNEGSKA, per germline (reference sequence). The CDR3 sequence is CSASSGGAGTQYF. The CDR3 DNA reads as TGCAGTGCTTCTAGCGGGGGGGCCGGTACGCAGTATTTT.

The chain links TRBV20-1 to TRBJ1-2; a weak D match, TRBD1 (6 bases). Germline V gives CDR1 DFQATT, CDR2 SNEGSKA (reference sequence). The V and J ends lost 2 bases and 7 bases respectively, with 17 bases between them. The CDR3 is made up of 14 amino acids. DNA of the CDR3: TGCAGTGCTAGACGTGGGGGCGGAATTGCTGGCTACACCTTC. This codes for CSARRGGGIAGYTF.

The count of this clonotype is one. V and J are TRBV10-2 and TRBJ1-5; perhaps TRBD1 as D (6 bases). Germline lookup yields CDR1 WSHSY and CDR2 SAAADI. The CDR3 is 14 amino acids. Trimming left V 3 bases short and J 4 bases short, with 10 bases between. The CDR3 is CASSDIQGNQPQHF. CDR3 nucleotides: TGCGCCAGCAGTGATATTCAGGGGAATCAGCCCCAGCATTTT.

The V call is TRBV20-1, the J call TRBJ1-1; perhaps TRBD1 as D (6 bases). Germline CDR1 is DFQATT and CDR2 is SNEGSKA (reference sequence). The length of the CDR3 is 20 residues. V was clipped by 4 bases and J by 3 bases, with 33 bases between them. The CDR3 DNA reads TGCAGTGCTAAACCAAGCCTGATTCCGGCCCCGACAGGACACCACACTGAAGCTTTCTTT. It is translated as CSAKPSLIPAPTGHHTEAFF.

The chain carries TRBV6-2 or TRBV6-3 and TRBJ2-5; no definite D call. Trimming pared 2 bases from V and 5 bases from J, leaving 3 bases between. The CDR3 length is 11 residues. Germline V CDR1 and CDR2: MNHEY, SVGEGT. CDR3 region: CASSYGETQYF. CDR3 nucleotides: TGTGCCAGCAGTTACGGTGAGACCCAGTACTTC.

The chain couples TRBV30 to TRBJ1-2; D perhaps matches TRBD1 (5 bases). The CDR3 runs to 13 residues. The V end lost 4 bases, the J end lost 4 bases, and 13 bases lay between the germline ends. Germline V gene lookup returns CDR1 GTSNPN and CDR2 SVGIG (reference sequence). For the CDR3, the DNA is TGTGCCTGGACTATGGACACCCGCTATGGCTACACCTTC. It encodes CAWTMDTRYGYTF.